A selection of T cell receptor beta chains follows, all from one sample in a study of cytomegalovirus exposure and HLA in healthy donors. Sequencing used immunoSEQ multiplex PCR; TCRdb keeps in-frame clones, though not all of them. Of 190,000 or so clones listed, roughly 77% are singletons. The sequenced material came from PBMCs. All receptors come from a male donor in good health and CMV-seropositive. The CDR3 runs from the conserved cysteine through the conserved F or W. The order of the fields is clone size, J gene, D gene, V gene, CDR3 DNA, CDR3 protein. D genes are given only for firm matches. Rows may omit the clone size; those that give it use once, few, many or a size class.

abundance: NA; j_gene: TRBJ2-7; d_gene: NA; v_gene: TRBV7-2; CDR3nt: TGTGCCAGCAGCTTAGAGTACAGGGCACTCTCCTACGAGCAGTACTTC; CDR3aa: CASSLEYRALSYEQYF
abundance: NA; j_gene: TRBJ2-7; d_gene: NA; v_gene: TRBV7-3; CDR3nt: TGTGCCAGCAGCTCAAAACCGCCCGGCAGCCCCGAGGGCTACGAGCAGTACTTC; CDR3aa: CASSSKPPGSPEGYEQYF
abundance: NA; j_gene: TRBJ1-4; d_gene: TRBD1; v_gene: TRBV28; CDR3nt: TGTGCCAGCAGTTTCTTGGCAGGGGGTAATGAAAAACTGTTTTTT; CDR3aa: CASSFLAGGNEKLFF
abundance: NA; j_gene: TRBJ2-1; d_gene: NA; v_gene: TRBV5-1; CDR3nt: TGCGCCACCAAGGAGGCTTTCCTGTACAATGAGCAGTTCTTC; CDR3aa: CATKEAFLYNEQFF
abundance: once; j_gene: TRBJ1-3; d_gene: NA; v_gene: TRBV28; CDR3nt: TGTGCCAGCAGTTTTTCCCCTATGACTGGAAACACCATATATTTT; CDR3aa: CASSFSPMTGNTIYF
abundance: NA; j_gene: TRBJ1-5; d_gene: NA; v_gene: TRBV2; CDR3nt: TGTGCCAGCAGGTCGGACAGCCAGCCCCAGCATTTT; CDR3aa: CASRSDSQPQHF
abundance: once; j_gene: TRBJ2-7; d_gene: TRBD1; v_gene: TRBV18; CDR3nt: TGTGCCAGCACCGGGACAGAAGTCTACGAGCAGTACTTC; CDR3aa: CASTGTEVYEQYF
abundance: NA; j_gene: TRBJ1-1; d_gene: NA; v_gene: TRBV19; CDR3nt: TGTGCCAGTAGTATCGGGTACAGGGATCGGACTGAAGCTTTCTTT; CDR3aa: CASSIGYRDRTEAFF
abundance: NA; j_gene: TRBJ2-3; d_gene: NA; v_gene: TRBV2; CDR3nt: TGTGCCAGGCAAACACGAGGGCAATTATTGGATACGCAGTATTTT; CDR3aa: CARQTRGQLLDTQYF
abundance: NA; j_gene: TRBJ1-6; d_gene: NA; v_gene: TRBV9; CDR3nt: TGTGCCAGCAGCGTACGGGGAAGCTCCTATAATTCACCCCTCCACTTT; CDR3aa: CASSVRGSSYNSPLHF
abundance: once; j_gene: TRBJ1-5; d_gene: TRBD1; v_gene: TRBV7-2; CDR3nt: TGTGCCAGCAGCTTAGGGACAGGCATTGGCAATCAGCCCCAGCATTTT; CDR3aa: CASSLGTGIGNQPQHF
abundance: once; j_gene: TRBJ2-7; d_gene: NA; v_gene: TRBV6-5; CDR3nt: TGTGCCAGCAGTCTCGACGGGGGACGCTACGAGCAGTACTTC; CDR3aa: CASSLDGGRYEQYF
abundance: NA; j_gene: TRBJ2-3; d_gene: NA; v_gene: TRBV7-3; CDR3nt: TGTGCCAGCAGCCCGGGGAGCACAGATACGCAGTATTTT; CDR3aa: CASSPGSTDTQYF
abundance: once; j_gene: TRBJ2-1; d_gene: TRBD2; v_gene: TRBV6-5; CDR3nt: TGTGCCAGCAGTTACTCGTCCGGGAGGGGTCGGAATGAGCAGTTCTTC; CDR3aa: CASSYSSGRGRNEQFF
abundance: NA; j_gene: TRBJ2-2; d_gene: TRBD2; v_gene: TRBV7-6; CDR3nt: TGTGCCAGCAGCCTCCTAGCGGGAGACAACACCGGGGAGCTGTTTTTT; CDR3aa: CASSLLAGDNTGELFF
abundance: NA; j_gene: TRBJ2-1; d_gene: TRBD2; v_gene: TRBV29-1; CDR3nt: TGCAGCGCTTCTCCTAGCGGGGGGGCTCAGGGCTTCTTC; CDR3aa: CSASPSGGAQGFF
abundance: NA; j_gene: TRBJ2-7; d_gene: NA; v_gene: TRBV30; CDR3nt: TGTGCCTGCGTGCGGGACCACTACGAGCAGTACTTC; CDR3aa: CACVRDHYEQYF
abundance: NA; j_gene: TRBJ2-6; d_gene: NA; v_gene: TRBV27; CDR3nt: TGTGCCAGCAGTTCCTTTTCTGGGGCCAACGTCCTGACTTTC; CDR3aa: CASSSFSGANVLTF
abundance: NA; j_gene: TRBJ1-4; d_gene: NA; v_gene: TRBV4-3; CDR3nt: TGCGCCAGCAGCCAAGCCGACCAGGGCCCAAATGAAAAACTGTTTTTT; CDR3aa: CASSQADQGPNEKLFF
abundance: once; j_gene: TRBJ2-5; d_gene: TRBD1; v_gene: TRBV6-5; CDR3nt: TGTGCCAGCAGTTCCGTGACAGGGCGGTTAGAGACCCAGTACTTC; CDR3aa: CASSSVTGRLETQYF
abundance: NA; j_gene: TRBJ2-7; d_gene: NA; v_gene: TRBV4-1; CDR3nt: TGCGCCAGCAGCCAAGATCGGGGGGAGCAGTACTTC; CDR3aa: CASSQDRGEQYF
abundance: NA; j_gene: TRBJ1-4; d_gene: TRBD1; v_gene: TRBV13; CDR3nt: TGTGCCAGCAGCTCGGGACTTACAGGGGCCGAAAAACTGTTTTTT; CDR3aa: CASSSGLTGAEKLFF
abundance: NA; j_gene: TRBJ2-3; d_gene: TRBD1; v_gene: TRBV7-2; CDR3nt: TGTGCCAGCAGCTCGCCCCGGGACAGGTGGTCCCCTACACGACATACGCAGTATTTT; CDR3aa: CASSSPRDRWSPTRHTQYF
abundance: NA; j_gene: TRBJ1-1; d_gene: NA; v_gene: TRBV18; CDR3nt: TGTGCCAGCTCTTTCGTTGAGCGTGAAGCTTTCTTT; CDR3aa: CASSFVEREAFF
abundance: NA; j_gene: TRBJ1-1; d_gene: NA; v_gene: TRBV10-3; CDR3nt: TGTGCCATCAGTGAGGGGCATGACACTGAAGCTTTCTTT; CDR3aa: CAISEGHDTEAFF
abundance: once; j_gene: TRBJ1-3; d_gene: NA; v_gene: TRBV11-2; CDR3nt: TGTGCCAGCAGCTTAACTGACAGAGGAAGGCGAGACACCATATATTTT; CDR3aa: CASSLTDRGRRDTIYF
abundance: NA; j_gene: TRBJ2-2; d_gene: NA; v_gene: TRBV6-4; CDR3nt: TGTGCCAGCAGGAGGGAGAACACCGGGGAGCTGTTTTTT; CDR3aa: CASRRENTGELFF
abundance: NA; j_gene: TRBJ2-3; d_gene: TRBD2; v_gene: TRBV18; CDR3nt: TGTGCCAGCTCACCACGGGTAGCGGGAGTCCCCGATACGCAGTATTTT; CDR3aa: CASSPRVAGVPDTQYF
abundance: NA; j_gene: TRBJ1-4; d_gene: NA; v_gene: TRBV5-4; CDR3nt: TGTGCCAGCAGCTTGGAATGGAGTGAAAAACTGTTTTTT; CDR3aa: CASSLEWSEKLFF
abundance: NA; j_gene: TRBJ1-5; d_gene: TRBD1; v_gene: TRBV28; CDR3nt: TGTGCCAGCAGTTCGGGACAGGGGGCCGGCAATCAGCCCCAGCATTTT; CDR3aa: CASSSGQGAGNQPQHF
abundance: NA; j_gene: TRBJ1-1; d_gene: NA; v_gene: TRBV19; CDR3nt: TGTGCCACCCGGTGGGGCGCTGAAGCTTTCTTT; CDR3aa: CATRWGAEAFF
abundance: NA; j_gene: TRBJ1-4; d_gene: NA; v_gene: TRBV5-1; CDR3nt: TGCGCCAGCAGCTTGGATCATGGCGAAAAACTGTTTTTT; CDR3aa: CASSLDHGEKLFF
abundance: few; j_gene: TRBJ2-3; d_gene: TRBD2; v_gene: TRBV6-1; CDR3nt: TGTGCCAGCAGCGCGGGGGGGCGGGCAGATACGCAGTATTTT; CDR3aa: CASSAGGRADTQYF
abundance: NA; j_gene: TRBJ2-3; d_gene: TRBD2; v_gene: TRBV6-6; CDR3nt: TGTGCCAGCAGTTATCGTCTAGCGGGTACAGATACGCAGTATTTT; CDR3aa: CASSYRLAGTDTQYF
abundance: NA; j_gene: TRBJ2-5; d_gene: NA; v_gene: TRBV15; CDR3nt: TGTGCCACCAGCAGAGCAGGGGTTGAAGAGACCCAGTACTTC; CDR3aa: CATSRAGVEETQYF
abundance: NA; j_gene: TRBJ2-7; d_gene: TRBD2; v_gene: TRBV7-2; CDR3nt: TGTGCCTCCCGGCGGGAGTCGTCCTACGAGCAGTACTTC; CDR3aa: CASRRESSYEQYF
abundance: once; j_gene: TRBJ2-5; d_gene: NA; v_gene: TRBV28; CDR3nt: TGTGCCAGCAGTCCTGACTCCGCGTATACCCAGTACTTC; CDR3aa: CASSPDSAYTQYF
abundance: NA; j_gene: TRBJ2-5; d_gene: NA; v_gene: TRBV2; CDR3nt: TGTGCCAGCAGGGTAACAGAAAAAGAGACCCAGTACTTC; CDR3aa: CASRVTEKETQYF
abundance: NA; j_gene: TRBJ1-2; d_gene: NA; v_gene: TRBV30; CDR3nt: TGTGCCTGGGCGCTCACCGGGGGACGTGTTGGTGGCTACACCTTC; CDR3aa: CAWALTGGRVGGYTF
abundance: NA; j_gene: TRBJ1-1; d_gene: NA; v_gene: TRBV4-1; CDR3nt: TGCGCCAGCGGACAACAACCAAGGAGCACTGAAGCTTTCTTT; CDR3aa: CASGQQPRSTEAFF
abundance: NA; j_gene: TRBJ2-5; d_gene: NA; v_gene: TRBV7-2; CDR3nt: TGTGCCAGCAGATATGGTGGGGGCGAGACCCAGTACTTC; CDR3aa: CASRYGGGETQYF
abundance: few; j_gene: TRBJ1-2; d_gene: NA; v_gene: TRBV4-1; CDR3nt: TGCGCCAGCAGCCAACCGTCGGCAGGGCCGGCTAACTATGGCTACACCTTC; CDR3aa: CASSQPSAGPANYGYTF
abundance: NA; j_gene: TRBJ1-2; d_gene: TRBD1; v_gene: TRBV7-9; CDR3nt: TGTGCCAGCAGCTTAGAACGCGACAGGGGTACTGGCTACACCTTC; CDR3aa: CASSLERDRGTGYTF
abundance: NA; j_gene: TRBJ1-3; d_gene: TRBD1; v_gene: TRBV6-5; CDR3nt: TGTGCCAGCAGTCCAGGGGGGAGCTCTGGAAACACCATATATTTT; CDR3aa: CASSPGGSSGNTIYF
abundance: NA; j_gene: TRBJ2-6; d_gene: TRBD1; v_gene: TRBV7-9; CDR3nt: TGTGCCAGCAGGGATTGGACAGGGGGCGCCTCTGGGGCCAACGTCCTGACTTTC; CDR3aa: CASRDWTGGASGANVLTF
abundance: NA; j_gene: TRBJ1-4; d_gene: TRBD1; v_gene: TRBV7-2; CDR3nt: TGTGCCAGCAGAGTGGGACAGGTTCTTAATGAAAAACTGTTTTTT; CDR3aa: CASRVGQVLNEKLFF
abundance: NA; j_gene: TRBJ1-4; d_gene: NA; v_gene: TRBV5-6; CDR3nt: TGTGCCAGCAGCCGTGCAGTCTTAGGGGGTGAAAAACTGTTTTTT; CDR3aa: CASSRAVLGGEKLFF
abundance: NA; j_gene: TRBJ2-7; d_gene: TRBD2; v_gene: TRBV13; CDR3nt: TGTGCCAGCAGTTTAACCGCGACTAGCGGGGGAGAGCAGTACTTC; CDR3aa: CASSLTATSGGEQYF